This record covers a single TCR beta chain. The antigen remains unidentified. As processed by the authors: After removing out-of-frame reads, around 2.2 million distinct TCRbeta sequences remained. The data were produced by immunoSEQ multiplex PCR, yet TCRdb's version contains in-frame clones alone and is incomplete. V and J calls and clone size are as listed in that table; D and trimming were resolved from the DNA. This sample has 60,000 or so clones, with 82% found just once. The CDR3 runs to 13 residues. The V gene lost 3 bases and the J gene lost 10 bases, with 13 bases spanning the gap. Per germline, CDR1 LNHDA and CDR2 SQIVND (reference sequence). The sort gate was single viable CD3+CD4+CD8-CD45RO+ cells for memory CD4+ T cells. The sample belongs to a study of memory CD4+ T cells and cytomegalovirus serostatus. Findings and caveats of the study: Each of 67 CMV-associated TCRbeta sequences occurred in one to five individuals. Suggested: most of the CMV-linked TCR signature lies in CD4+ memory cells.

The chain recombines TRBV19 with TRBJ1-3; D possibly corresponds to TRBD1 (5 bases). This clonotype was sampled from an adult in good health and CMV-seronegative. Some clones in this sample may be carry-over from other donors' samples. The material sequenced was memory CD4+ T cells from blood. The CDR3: CASSIGRGVTIYF. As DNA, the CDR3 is TGTGCCAGTAGTATCGGAAGGGGCGTGACCATATATTTT.